This T cell receptor (beta chain) was found in a study of blood T cells in healthy people across ages. Combining a sample-barcoded 5' primer with a J-beta primer mix, a second PCR ran for 7 to 11 cycles. TCRdb recomputed calls from the 5' RACE reads with MiXCR, one row per CDR3 protein. The sample lists hundreds of thousands of distinct CDR3 sequences, 52% occurring once. Looked up from germline, CDR1 is WSHSY and CDR2 is SAAADI. Trimming cost V 8 bases and J 0 bases; bases outside gene matches: 5. The CDR3 totals 15 residues. The sample taken for sequencing was blood. The receptor was isolated from an elderly woman in good health. This sequence joins TRBV10-2 and TRBJ2-7, with 12 positions matching TRBD2. CDR3 in DNA: TGCGCCAGCCGACTACTAGCGGGGGGCTCCTACGAGCAGTACTTC. Protein product: CASRLLAGGSYEQYF.